This T cell receptor beta chain was identified in a study of monozygotic twins with inflammatory bowel disease. The study, taken as a whole, reports: Other individuals had fewer clonotypes in common with IBD patients than with healthy twins, especially with disease activity.

In regard to this clonotype: As yet, its antigen is unknown.

CDR1 is LNHDA and CDR2 is SQIVND in the germline V gene (reference sequence). The CDR3 is 14 residues long. The authors ran two nested PCRs of 16 and 9 cycles on TCRalpha and TCRbeta cDNA. TCRdb re-called the 5' RACE reads; every CDR3 protein appears as one record, without DNA. This table lists some 200,000 distinct CDR3 sequences. This receptor was taken from a human donor with ulcerative colitis or Crohn's disease, or a healthy co-twin of an affected twin (not recorded which). Sequenced material: blood. V usage is TRBV19 and J usage is TRBJ1-2; the TCRdb D gene call, TRBD1, has no DNA to confirm it. CDR3 sequence reads: CASSETGVGYGYTF. Based on the CDR3 plus reference TRBV19 and TRBJ1-2, the full variable domain is DGGITQSPKYLFRKEGQNVTLSCEQNLNHDAMYWYRQDPGQGLRLIYYSQIVNDFQKGDIAEGYSVSREKKESFPLTVTSAQKNPTAFYLCASSETGVGYGYTFGSGTRLTVV.